This T cell receptor beta chain emerged from a study of blood T cells in healthy people across ages. Regarding the study as a whole: Researchers judged that diversity estimates from one million T cells fell short of true values. Both naive CD4+ cell counts and diversity were greater in long-lived donors than in aged donors.

As for this clonotype: Its antigen is not known.

CDR1 is SQVTM, CDR2 ANQGSEA, per germline. Trimming removed 3 bases at V and 3 bases at J, with 13 bases between. This CDR3 is 14 amino acids long. Together with a sample-barcoded 5' primer, a J-beta primer mix was included in a second PCR lasting about 6 to 12 cycles. CDR3-containing paired-end reads numbering at least 2.5 million came from each sample. TCRdb used MiXCR to reprocess the 5' RACE reads, holding one entry per CDR3 protein. The table has 790,000 or so distinct CDR3 sequences, 56% seen once. The sample consisted of blood. V gene TRBV29-1 combines with J gene TRBJ2-3; D perhaps matches TRBD2 (5 bases). The clonotype comes from a man between 40 and 49 years old in good health. CDR3: CSVDSGFGTDTQYF. CDR3 DNA: TGCAGCGTTGATTCGGGGTTTGGTACAGATACGCAGTATTTT.